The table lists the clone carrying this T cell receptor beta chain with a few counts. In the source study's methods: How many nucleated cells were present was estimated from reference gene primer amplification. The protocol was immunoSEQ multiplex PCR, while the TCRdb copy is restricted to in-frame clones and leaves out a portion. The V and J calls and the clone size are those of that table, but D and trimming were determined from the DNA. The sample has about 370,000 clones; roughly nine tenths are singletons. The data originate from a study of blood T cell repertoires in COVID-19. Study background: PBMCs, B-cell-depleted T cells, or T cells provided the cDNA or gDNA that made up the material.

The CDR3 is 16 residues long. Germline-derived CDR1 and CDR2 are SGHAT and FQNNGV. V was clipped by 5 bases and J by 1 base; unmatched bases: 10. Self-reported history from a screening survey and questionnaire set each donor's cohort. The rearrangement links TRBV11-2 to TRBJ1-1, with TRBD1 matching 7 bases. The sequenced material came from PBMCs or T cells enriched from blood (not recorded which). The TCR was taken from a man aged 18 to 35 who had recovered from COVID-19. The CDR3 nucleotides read TGTGCCAGCAGCCCCCTGGGCGGACAGGAGAACACTGAAGCTTTCTTT. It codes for CASSPLGGQENTEAFF.